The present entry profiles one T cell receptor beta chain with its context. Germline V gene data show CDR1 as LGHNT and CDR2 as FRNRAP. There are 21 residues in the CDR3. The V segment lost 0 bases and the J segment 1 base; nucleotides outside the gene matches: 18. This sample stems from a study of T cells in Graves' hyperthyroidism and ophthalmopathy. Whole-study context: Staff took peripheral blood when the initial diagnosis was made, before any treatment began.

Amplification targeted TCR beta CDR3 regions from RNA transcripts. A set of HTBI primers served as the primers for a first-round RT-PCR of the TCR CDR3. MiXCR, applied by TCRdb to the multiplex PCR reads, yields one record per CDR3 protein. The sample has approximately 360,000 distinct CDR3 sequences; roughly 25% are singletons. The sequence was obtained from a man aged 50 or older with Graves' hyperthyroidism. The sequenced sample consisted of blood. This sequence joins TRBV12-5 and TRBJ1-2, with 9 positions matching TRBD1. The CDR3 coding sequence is TGTGCTAGTGGTTTGGTACTTGGACAGGGGCCGATCTTTCGTATTAACTATGGCTACACCTTC. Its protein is CASGLVLGQGPIFRINYGYTF.